Below, one T cell receptor (beta chain) is given with its context. Its antigen is unknown. Base qualities are not recorded, but no much larger clone differs from it by a single base. This record comes from a study of cytomegalovirus exposure and HLA in healthy donors (TCRdb year 2017). Describing the broader study: In an earlier analysis of under 600 of the donors, approximately 300 Gb of sequence data and approximately 100 million unique TCR beta sequences from 180 million or so T cells were reported. About 310 gigabases of sequencing data and some 85 million unique TCR sequences were included in an early release covering over 600 HLA-typed donors. The genetic ancestry cluster associated with self-reported Caucasian donors included 81% of the 398 genotyped donors. The aim of the study was to test whether cataloging public T cell receptors could identify signatures of past pathogen exposure. The study used immunosequencing to profile the T cell repertoires of approximately 630 subjects and linked those repertoires to cytomegalovirus serostatus. Along with the roughly 700-subject first cohort, a separate validation cohort of over a hundred different subjects was used. To predict cytomegalovirus infection status, the study brought together high-throughput TCR immunosequencing, statistical association of individual TCRs with disease status, and machine learning. To study patterns of TCR occurrence, a later analysis re-analyzed previously published TCR beta repertoires from under 750 donors and added high-resolution HLA genotyping. Rather than using new phenotypic data, the later analysis identified candidate immune exposures from TCR beta sequences and from how often those sequences occurred across donors. To decide whether each TCR beta V gene segment behaved as functional or pseudogenic, an earlier analysis of fewer than 750 of the donors relied on high-throughput TCR beta sequencing. Donor age, sex, ethnicity and CMV serostatus were compiled alongside the repertoire data. In a later genetic analysis, genome-wide SNP genotypes for about three fifths of the roughly 670 donors were used, and that subset was treated as a discovery cohort. Every discovery cohort repertoire had been produced on one sequencing platform. Class I and class II HLA loci were covered by the typing at four-digit resolution. Typing coverage varied by locus: 629-630 donors for A, B, C, DRB1 and DQB1; about 520 for DQA1; about 600 for DPA1; some 470 for DPB1. About five DR-DQ haplotypes were treated as single units for association and clustering because of strong linkage in the cohort. Among some 410 genotyped donors of the cohort, an average of around 240,000 unique TCR beta nucleotide sequences was sequenced per donor, of which roughly 17% were non-productive.

V sheds 1 base and J sheds 5 bases, leaving 16 bases between their ends. Via the germline V gene (reference sequence), CDR1 is SEHNR and CDR2 FQNEAQ. Inclusive of the bounding cysteine and phenylalanine, the CDR3 is 16 residues long. Only the CDR3 DNA is retained, 48 bases long and in frame from the first base. The method was the immunoSEQ multiplex PCR assay. For the multiplex PCR, a mixture combining 60 forward primers for TCR Vbeta segments and 13 reverse primers for TCR Jbeta segments was used. The CDR3 region of rearranged TCR beta genes was amplified from genomic DNA with a multiplex PCR assay. The Illumina HiSeq System was used to sequence the amplified TCR beta libraries as 87-base-pair reads. On the authors' methods: A later analysis tallied around 82 million unique TCR beta chains across the approximately 670 repertoires, and approximately 9.9 million of those chains were shared by two or more donors. Raw reads were error-corrected and collapsed into unique sequences with a nearest-neighbor algorithm that merged closely related sequences to remove PCR and sequencing errors. V, D and J gene segments were assigned by aligning CDR3 sequences to IMGT reference sequences. For a sequence to be retained, a match of at least six nucleotides to both a V gene segment and a J gene segment was required. A rearrangement was called productive if the CDR3 had no stop codons and remained in frame with V and J, and every other rearrangement was called non-productive. CDR3 was defined by IMGT convention, running from the second conserved V-encoded cysteine to the conserved J-encoded phenylalanine. The earlier analysis of 500 to 600 of the donors excluded sequences that lacked an unambiguous match to a single V gene segment. An earlier analysis of just under 600 of the donors called V segments functional above 56.7% productive rearrangements and segregating when the between-donor standard deviation exceeded 5%. A statistical classification framework was built to diagnose cytomegalovirus status from the catalog of TCR beta chain sequences. A later analysis assigned V and J genes by comparing TCR nucleotide sequences with IMGT/GENE-DB human TR gene sequences. Using the TCRdist pipeline, a later analysis assigned CDR3 sequences along with most-parsimonious VDJ recombination scenarios. In a later analysis, every TCR beta chain was defined by the combination of its CDR3 amino acid sequence and its V-gene family, and reads without a unique V-gene family were dropped. As a way to deal with suspected cross-contamination and a sequencing artifact, a later analysis dropped over 550 nucleotide sequences that were highly shared and had low generation probability. A later analysis calculated a clonal expansion index for each public chain from normalized within-repertoire ranks of inferred template counts. Generation probabilities in a later analysis came from a VDJ recombination model fitted to out-of-frame rearrangements, and those results were checked against IGoR. Hypergeometric tests were used in a later analysis to score TCR-TCR, TCR-HLA and TCR-CMV co-occurrence, with a repertoire-size bias correction applied to the TCR pairs. In a later analysis, false discovery rates were estimated by permuting HLA or CMV assignments 20 times. In a later analysis, co-occurring TCRs were grouped with DBSCAN, and TCRdist sequence similarity was added when clustering was performed within HLA-allele-positive subsets. Repertoires with fewer than 30,000 or more than 120,000 public chains, plus five repertoires with anomalous nucleotide sharing, were excluded from co-occurrence clustering. TCRdb limited this immuneACCESS table to in-frame rearrangements with V and J called. A share of clones is missing; checked studies link under half to unresolved V genes, and the rest is unexplained. The V and J calls and clone size were taken over from that table, and D and trimming were inferred from the DNA. The sample table holds 70,000 to 95,000 clones, of which roughly 60% were seen once. In total, the top ten clones hold approximately 5% of the sample.

The cohort consisted of 670 or so healthy bone marrow donors. At the time of sampling, all cohort members were nominally healthy, though unrecorded immune exposures were likely present. The donor was CMV seropositive and was included in the group of about 290 seropositive cohort members. Every donor gave a peripheral blood sample, and the peripheral blood mononuclear cells from that sample were used for TCR beta sequencing. Genomic DNA extraction from the blood cell samples was performed with the Qiagen DNeasy Blood Extraction Kit. General findings and caveats noted by the study authors: A few of the identified cytomegalovirus-associated TCR beta chains were confirmed in vitro to be specific for cytomegalovirus antigens. Roughly uniform sequencing depth across donors was assumed in presence/absence analyses, although this assumption may not hold. In a later analysis, HLA-associated TCR beta chains were found to be more clonally expanded and to have lower generation probabilities than equally common non-associated chains. A further reported finding was that TCR beta sequences accurately predicted the HLA-A and HLA-B alleles for most subjects in the first cohort. A total of 150 to 200 TCR beta chains were listed by the study as associated with cytomegalovirus. Because HLA typing was unavailable for some donors at each locus, only the typed subset was used in association tests. According to a later analysis, parvovirus B19, influenza, CMV and Epstein-Barr virus appeared linked to several top co-occurrence clusters. The sequencing pipeline was judged likely to have produced a cluster of highly shared sequence variants as a technical artifact. The classifier was reported to diagnose cytomegalovirus status with high specificity and sensitivity in both the original and validation cohorts. Linkage disequilibrium might explain the correlated functional status among segregating V segments, but an unknown experimental factor could not be ruled out. In this cohort, only TCR beta chains were sequenced, and detectable features were limited by the absence of alpha or paired-chain data. It was suggested by the authors that the approach could potentially be generalized to other disease states and immunological phenotypes. CMV serostatus was the only immune exposure information available for the cohort. At a false discovery rate of 0.05, a later analysis linked about 16,000 TCR beta sequences to specific HLA alleles. Because counts were too low, seventeen rarely observed V segments, including chromosome 9 orphons, were excluded from the earlier analysis of fewer than 650 of the donors. Some IMGT-functional V segments, including TRBV6-2 and TRBV6-3, could not be distinguished by the 87-base-pair reads and were therefore excluded. A later analysis found that most CMV-associated TCR beta chains appeared HLA-restricted, with HLA associations seemingly driven largely by CMV exposure. While some public TCRs were present in many individuals, most TCR sequences turned up only very rarely across donors. V-gene and J-gene trimming of TCR beta chains was associated with a missense DCLRE1C variant in a later genetic analysis, and the association was replicated in an independent cohort. Compared with the approximately 670-donor mean, donors in an Asian-associated ancestry cluster had fewer N-insertions in productive TCRs, according to a later genetic analysis. In a later analysis, TCR association rates were found to vary across HLA loci, with the most associated TCRs seen for DRB1 alleles and the fewest for HLA-C alleles. Strong co-occurrence of HLA alleles, especially DR and DQ, made assigning TCR associations to individual alleles difficult. In an earlier analysis of around 600 of the donors, most TCR beta V segments were observed in productive rearrangements about 87% or about 30% of the time, broadly matching IMGT annotations.

The chain couples TRBV7-9 to TRBJ2-3; the D segment could be TRBD1, given 6 matching bases. The TCR sequence derives from a woman in her 30s in good health and CMV-seropositive. Sequenced: PBMCs. The CDR3 here reads CASSLGARGIQDTQYF. The nucleotide sequence reads TGTGCCAGCAGCTTAGGAGCCAGGGGAATCCAAGATACGCAGTATTTT. When the CDR3 is completed using the reference TRBV7-9 and TRBJ2-3 genes on either side, the full variable domain is DTGVSQNPRHKITKRGQNVTFRCDPISEHNRLYWYRQTLGQGPEFLTYFQNEAQLEKSRLLSDRFSAERPKGSFSTLEIQRTEQGDSAMYLCASSLGARGIQDTQYFGPGTRLTVL.